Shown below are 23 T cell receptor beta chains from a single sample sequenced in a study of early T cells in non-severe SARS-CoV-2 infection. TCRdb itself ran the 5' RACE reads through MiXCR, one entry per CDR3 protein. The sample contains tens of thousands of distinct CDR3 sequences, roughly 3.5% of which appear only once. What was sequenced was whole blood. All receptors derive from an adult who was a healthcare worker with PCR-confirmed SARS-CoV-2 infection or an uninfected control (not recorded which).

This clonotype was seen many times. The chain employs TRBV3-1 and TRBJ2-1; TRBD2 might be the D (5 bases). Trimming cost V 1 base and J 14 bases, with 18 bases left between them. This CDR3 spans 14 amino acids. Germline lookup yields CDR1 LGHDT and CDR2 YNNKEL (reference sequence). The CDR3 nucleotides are TGTGCCAGCAGCCAAGCTCAGCGGAGAGAAGGAAAGTTCTTC. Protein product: CASSQAQRREGKFF.

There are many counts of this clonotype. The CDR3 DNA reads TGTGCCAGCAGTCTCCCCCCGGGATCGAATGAAGCTTTCTTT. Protein product: CASSLPPGSNEAFF. V usage is TRBV12-3 or TRBV12-4 and J usage is TRBJ1-1; D is unresolved. V shed 5 bases and J shed 7 bases, with 17 bases lying between them. CDR3 length equals 14 residues.

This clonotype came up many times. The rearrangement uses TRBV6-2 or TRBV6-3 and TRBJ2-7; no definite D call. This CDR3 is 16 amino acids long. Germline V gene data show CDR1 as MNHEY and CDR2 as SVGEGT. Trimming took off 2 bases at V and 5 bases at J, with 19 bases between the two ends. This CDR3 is CASSYGQPDKSHEQYF. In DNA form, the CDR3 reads TGTGCCAGCAGTTACGGGCAACCAGACAAAAGCCACGAGCAGTACTTC.

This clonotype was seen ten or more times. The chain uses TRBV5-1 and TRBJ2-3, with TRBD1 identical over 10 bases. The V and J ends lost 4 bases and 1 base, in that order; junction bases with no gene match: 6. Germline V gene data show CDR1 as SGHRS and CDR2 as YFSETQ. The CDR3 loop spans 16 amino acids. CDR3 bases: TGCGCCAGCAGCATGGGACAGGGGTCGGGCACAGATACGCAGTATTTT. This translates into CASSMGQGSGTDTQYF. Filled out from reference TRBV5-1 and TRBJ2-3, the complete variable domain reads KAGVTQTPRYLIKTRGQQVTLSCSPISGHRSVSWYQQTPGQGLQFLFEYFSETQRNKGNFPGRFSGRQFSNSRSEMNVSTLELGDSALYLCASSMGQGSGTDTQYFGPGTRLTVL.

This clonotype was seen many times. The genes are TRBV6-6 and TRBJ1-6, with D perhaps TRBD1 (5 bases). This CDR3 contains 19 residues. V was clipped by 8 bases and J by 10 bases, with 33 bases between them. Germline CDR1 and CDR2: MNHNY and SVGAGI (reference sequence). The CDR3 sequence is CASSGAGGVMGVIGSPLHF. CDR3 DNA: TGTGCCAGCTCCGGAGCCGGCGGCGTAATGGGGGTTATCGGGTCACCCCTCCACTTT.

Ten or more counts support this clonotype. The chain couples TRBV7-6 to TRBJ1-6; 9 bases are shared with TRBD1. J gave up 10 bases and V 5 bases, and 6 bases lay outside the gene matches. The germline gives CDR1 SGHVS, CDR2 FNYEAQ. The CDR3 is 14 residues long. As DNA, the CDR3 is TGTGCCAGCAGCAGGACAGGGGTTAGCTCACCCCTCCACTTT. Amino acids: CASSRTGVSSPLHF.

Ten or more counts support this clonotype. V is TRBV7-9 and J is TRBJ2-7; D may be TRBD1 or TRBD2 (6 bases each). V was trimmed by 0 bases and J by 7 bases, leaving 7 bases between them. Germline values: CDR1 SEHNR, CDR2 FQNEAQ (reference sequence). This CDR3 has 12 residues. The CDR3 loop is CASSLAGGEQYF. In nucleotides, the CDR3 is TGTGCCAGCAGCTTAGCAGGGGGGGAGCAGTACTTC.

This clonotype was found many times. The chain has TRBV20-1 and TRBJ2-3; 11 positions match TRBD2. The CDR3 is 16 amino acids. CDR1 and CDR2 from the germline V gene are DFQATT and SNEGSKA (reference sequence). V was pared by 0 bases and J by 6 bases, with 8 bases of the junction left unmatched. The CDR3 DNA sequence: TGCAGTGCTAGAGATGTCGCTCGGACTAGCGGGGATACGCAGTATTTT. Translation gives CSARDVARTSGDTQYF.

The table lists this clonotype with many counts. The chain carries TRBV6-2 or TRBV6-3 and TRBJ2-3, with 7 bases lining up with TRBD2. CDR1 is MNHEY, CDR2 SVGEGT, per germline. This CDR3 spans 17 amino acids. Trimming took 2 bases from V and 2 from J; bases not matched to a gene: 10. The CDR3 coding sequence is TGTGCCAGCAGTTACCCCGACTCTAGCGGTTCCACAGATACGCAGTATTTT. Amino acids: CASSYPDSSGSTDTQYF.

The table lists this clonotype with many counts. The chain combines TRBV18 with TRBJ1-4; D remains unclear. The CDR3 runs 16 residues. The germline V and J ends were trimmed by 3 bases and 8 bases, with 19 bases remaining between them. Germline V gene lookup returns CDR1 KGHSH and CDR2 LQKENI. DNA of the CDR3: TGTGCCAGCTCACCGAAGGCCGTCGATTTCGGGGAAAAACTGTTTTTT. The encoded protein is CASSPKAVDFGEKLFF.

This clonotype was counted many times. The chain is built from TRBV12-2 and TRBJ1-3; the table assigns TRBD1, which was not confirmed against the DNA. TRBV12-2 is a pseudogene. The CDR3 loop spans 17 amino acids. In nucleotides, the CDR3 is TGTGCAAGTCGCTTAGAAGGACAGGGGGCCGGACGAAACACCATATATTTT. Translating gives CASRLEGQGAGRNTIYF.

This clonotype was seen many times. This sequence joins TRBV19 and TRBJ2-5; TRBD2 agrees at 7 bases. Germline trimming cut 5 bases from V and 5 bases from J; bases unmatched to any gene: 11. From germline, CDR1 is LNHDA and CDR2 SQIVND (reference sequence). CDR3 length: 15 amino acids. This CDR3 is CASSGSRGVAETQYF. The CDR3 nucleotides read TGTGCCAGTAGTGGGTCACGGGGGGTCGCGGAGACCCAGTACTTC.

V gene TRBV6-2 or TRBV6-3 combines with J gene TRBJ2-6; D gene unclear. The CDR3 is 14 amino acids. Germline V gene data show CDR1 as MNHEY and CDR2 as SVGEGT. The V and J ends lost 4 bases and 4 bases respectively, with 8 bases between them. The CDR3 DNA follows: TGTGCCAGCAGTTGGGCTGCGGGGGCCAACGTCCTGACTTTC. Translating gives CASSWAAGANVLTF.

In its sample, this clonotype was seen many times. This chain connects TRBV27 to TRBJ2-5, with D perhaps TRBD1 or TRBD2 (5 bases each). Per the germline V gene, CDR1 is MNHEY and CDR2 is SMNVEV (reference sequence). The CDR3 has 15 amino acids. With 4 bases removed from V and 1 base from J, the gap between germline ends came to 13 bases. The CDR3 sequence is CASSSFGTAQETQYF. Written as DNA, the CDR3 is TGTGCCAGCAGTTCCTTTGGGACGGCCCAAGAGACCCAGTACTTC.

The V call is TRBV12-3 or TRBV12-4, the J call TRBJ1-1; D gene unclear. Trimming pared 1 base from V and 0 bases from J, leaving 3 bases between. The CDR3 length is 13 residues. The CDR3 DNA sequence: TGTGCCAGCAGTTTAGGACTGAACACTGAAGCTTTCTTT. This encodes CASSLGLNTEAFF.

Written as DNA, the CDR3 is TGCAGTGCTAAGCAAGACTATGGCTACACCTTC. Its translation is CSAKQDYGYTF. V gene TRBV20-1 combines with J gene TRBJ1-2, with no clear D. V lost 4 bases to trimming and J lost 3 bases, with 6 bases between them. This CDR3 is built from 11 residues. Germline values: CDR1 DFQATT, CDR2 SNEGSKA (reference sequence).

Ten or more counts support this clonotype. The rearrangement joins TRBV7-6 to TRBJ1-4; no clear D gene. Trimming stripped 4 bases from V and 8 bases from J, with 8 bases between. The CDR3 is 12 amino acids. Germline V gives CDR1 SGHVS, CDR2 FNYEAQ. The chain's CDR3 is CASSSRTEKLFF. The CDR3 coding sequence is TGTGCCAGCAGCTCAAGGACGGAAAAACTGTTTTTT.

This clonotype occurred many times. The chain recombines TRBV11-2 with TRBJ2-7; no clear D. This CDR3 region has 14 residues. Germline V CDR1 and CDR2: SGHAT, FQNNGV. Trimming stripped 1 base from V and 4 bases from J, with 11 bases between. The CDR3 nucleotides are TGTGCCAGCAGCTTAGTCGGCAGGTCTTACGAGCAGTACTTC. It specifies CASSLVGRSYEQYF. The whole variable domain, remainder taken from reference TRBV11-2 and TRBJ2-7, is EAGVAQSPRYKIIEKRQSVAFWCNPISGHATLYWYQQILGQGPKLLIQFQNNGVVDDSQLPKDRFSAERLKGVDSTLKIQPAKLEDSAVYLCASSLVGRSYEQYFGPGTRLTVT.

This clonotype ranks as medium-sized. The CDR3 protein is CASSAQGQNSGELFF. The DNA for the CDR3 is TGTGCCAGCAGTGCCCAGGGGCAAAACTCCGGGGAGCTGTTTTTT. The gene calls are TRBV12-3 or TRBV12-4 and TRBJ2-2, with D possibly matching TRBD1 (6 bases). Trimming removed 5 bases from V and 6 bases from J, with 16 bases in between. This CDR3 is 15 amino acids long.

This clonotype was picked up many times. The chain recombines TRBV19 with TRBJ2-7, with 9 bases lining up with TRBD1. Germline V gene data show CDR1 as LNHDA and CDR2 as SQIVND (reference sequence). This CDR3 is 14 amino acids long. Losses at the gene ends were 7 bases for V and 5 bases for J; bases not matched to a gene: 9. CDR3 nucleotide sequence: TGTGCCAGTACTAACCGGGACAGGGTTGACGAGCAGTACTTC. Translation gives CASTNRDRVDEQYF.

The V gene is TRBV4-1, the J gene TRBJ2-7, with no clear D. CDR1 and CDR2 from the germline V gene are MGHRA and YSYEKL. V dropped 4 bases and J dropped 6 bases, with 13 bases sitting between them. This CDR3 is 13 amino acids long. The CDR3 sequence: CASSPVSAFEQYF. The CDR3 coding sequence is TGCGCCAGCAGCCCAGTCAGCGCGTTCGAGCAGTACTTC.

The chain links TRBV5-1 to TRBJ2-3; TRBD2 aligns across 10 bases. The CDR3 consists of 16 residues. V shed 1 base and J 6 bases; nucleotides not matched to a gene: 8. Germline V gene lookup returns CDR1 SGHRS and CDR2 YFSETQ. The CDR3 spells CASSLTPSGGGDTQYF. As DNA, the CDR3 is TGCGCCAGCAGCTTGACGCCTAGCGGGGGAGGGGATACGCAGTATTTT.

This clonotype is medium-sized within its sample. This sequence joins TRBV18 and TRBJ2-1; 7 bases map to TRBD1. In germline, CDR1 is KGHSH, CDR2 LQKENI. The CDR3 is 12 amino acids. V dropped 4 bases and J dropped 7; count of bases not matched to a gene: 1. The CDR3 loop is CASSRQGNEQFF. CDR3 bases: TGTGCCAGCTCACGACAGGGAAATGAGCAGTTCTTC.